The rows below give T cell receptor beta chains drawn from one sample of a study of blood T cell repertoires in COVID-19. TCRdb's table, derived via immunoSEQ multiplex PCR, lists solely in-frame clones and lacks some. The sample includes about 170,000 clones, about 88% seen only once; the top ten take approximately 0.8%. Sequencing used PBMCs or T cells enriched from blood (not recorded which). The source of these receptors is a woman younger than 30 who had recovered from COVID-19. The CDR3 runs from the conserved cysteine through the conserved F or W. A D gene is named only where the DNA matches it firmly. Where a row states a size, it is once, few, many or the class of an expanded clone; other rows omit it.

.,TRBV18,TRBJ2-3,once,CASSPIRTDTQYF,TGTGCCAGCTCACCTATCCGGACAGATACGCAGTATTTT
TRBD2,TRBV25-1,TRBJ2-1,.,CASSERLAGSASNEQFF,TGTGCCAGCAGTGAAAGACTAGCGGGATCCGCCAGCAATGAGCAGTTCTTC
TRBD2,TRBV5-1,TRBJ2-1,.,CASRPQLAGGPEEQFF,TGCGCCAGCAGACCGCAACTAGCGGGAGGGCCAGAGGAGCAGTTCTTC
.,TRBV5-6,TRBJ2-3,once,CASSQNGRLTDTQYF,TGTGCCAGCAGTCAGAACGGGAGACTGACAGATACGCAGTATTTT
TRBD2,TRBV25-1,TRBJ2-7,once,CASSALGLAGAYEQYF,TGTGCCAGCAGTGCGTTGGGACTAGCGGGGGCTTACGAGCAGTACTTC
.,TRBV28,TRBJ2-7,.,CATRRGSLHYEQYF,TGTGCCACCCGACGGGGGTCTCTTCATTACGAGCAGTACTTC
TRBD1,TRBV9,TRBJ1-6,.,CASSATGFGNSPLHF,TGTGCCAGCAGCGCGACAGGGTTTGGTAATTCACCCCTCCACTTT
TRBD1,TRBV14,TRBJ2-7,once,CASSPDRGPYEQYF,TGTGCCAGCAGCCCCGACAGGGGGCCTTACGAGCAGTACTTC
TRBD2,TRBV4-3,TRBJ2-7,.,CASSQDLLGTSGTYEQYF,TGCGCCAGCAGCCAAGATCTTCTCGGGACTAGCGGGACCTACGAGCAGTACTTC
.,TRBV25-1,TRBJ1-2,.,CASSAPGGGGYTF,TGTGCCAGCAGTGCTCCTGGGGGGGGCGGCTACACCTTC
TRBD2,TRBV5-6,TRBJ2-1,.,CASSLLAGGPNEQFF,TGTGCCAGCAGCTTACTAGCGGGAGGGCCCAATGAGCAGTTCTTC
.,TRBV5-5,TRBJ2-1,.,CASQVGGNSYNEQFF,TGTGCCAGCCAAGTAGGGGGTAACTCCTACAATGAGCAGTTCTTC
TRBD2,TRBV27,TRBJ2-7,.,CASSLASGGPNEQYF,TGTGCCAGCAGTTTGGCTAGCGGGGGGCCCAACGAGCAGTACTTC
.,TRBV19,TRBJ2-3,.,CASSQSDTQYF,TGTGCCAGTAGCCAATCAGATACGCAGTATTTT
TRBD1,TRBV6-1,TRBJ1-2,.,CASSEANRGPYGYTF,TGTGCCAGCAGTGAAGCTAACAGGGGACCCTATGGCTACACCTTC
.,TRBV28,TRBJ1-2,.,CASSLQGRNYGYTF,TGTGCCAGCAGTTTGCAGGGGAGAAACTATGGCTACACCTTC
.,TRBV6-5,TRBJ1-2,once,CASSSGIRGYGYTF,TGTGCCAGCAGTTCAGGGATTAGAGGCTATGGCTACACCTTC
TRBD2,TRBV4-1,TRBJ2-7,once,CASSQDLGREVLYEQYF,TGCGCCAGCAGCCAAGATTTAGGGCGGGAGGTCCTCTACGAGCAGTACTTC
.,TRBV25-1,TRBJ2-1,.,CASSDITSSITYNEQFF,TGTGCCAGCAGTGACATTACTAGCTCAATTACCTACAATGAGCAGTTCTTC
TRBD2,TRBV28,TRBJ2-2,.,CATAGTRGTGELFF,TGTGCCACAGCCGGGACTAGAGGCACCGGGGAGCTGTTTTTT
TRBD1,TRBV5-8,TRBJ1-5,.,CASRRGQFSNQPQHF,TGTGCCAGCAGGCGGGGACAGTTTAGCAATCAGCCCCAGCATTTT
.,TRBV14,TRBJ2-5,.,CASSQDFETQYF,TGTGCCAGCAGCCAAGACTTCGAGACCCAGTACTTC
TRBD1,TRBV3-1/TRBV3-2,TRBJ2-1,once,CASSPGGNNEQFF,TGTGCCAGCTCCCCAGGGGGAAATAATGAGCAGTTCTTC
.,TRBV28,TRBJ2-7,.,CASKRRGPILYEQYF,TGTGCCAGCAAGAGAAGGGGCCCCATCCTCTACGAGCAGTACTTC
.,TRBV7-3,TRBJ2-3,.,CASSLENTDTQYF,TGTGCCAGCAGCTTAGAGAACACAGATACGCAGTATTTT
TRBD1,TRBV9,TRBJ1-6,.,CASSQTGEGSPLHF,TGTGCCAGCAGTCAGACAGGGGAAGGATCACCCCTCCACTTT
.,TRBV2,TRBJ1-2,.,CASSEARADGYTF,TGTGCCAGCAGTGAAGCGCGGGCGGATGGCTACACCTTC
.,TRBV9,TRBJ2-5,few,CASSVGAAQETQYF,TGTGCCAGCAGCGTAGGAGCGGCTCAAGAGACCCAGTACTTC
TRBD1,TRBV19,TRBJ1-5,few,CASSPDRSFNQPQHF,TGTGCCAGTAGCCCGGACAGGTCCTTCAATCAGCCCCAGCATTTT
.,TRBV12-5,TRBJ1-1,.,CASGLEAGYEAFF,TGTGCTAGTGGTTTGGAAGCAGGGTATGAAGCTTTCTTT
.,TRBV5-1,TRBJ2-4,once,CASSLETGQNIQYF,TGCGCCAGCAGCTTGGAGACAGGTCAGAACATTCAGTACTTC
.,TRBV4-1,TRBJ2-1,.,CASSQGGIGRGSGEQFF,TGCGCCAGCAGCCAAGGGGGGATAGGCAGGGGAAGCGGTGAGCAGTTCTTC
TRBD1,TRBV28,TRBJ2-2,once,CASRSPTQGAGELFF,TGTGCCAGCAGGTCCCCCACACAGGGGGCCGGGGAGCTGTTTTTT
.,TRBV27,TRBJ1-2,.,CASSYLKAGGNNYGYTF,TGTGCCAGCAGTTATCTCAAGGCGGGGGGGAATAACTATGGCTACACCTTC
TRBD2,TRBV3-1/TRBV3-2,TRBJ2-2,.,CASSQDIEREGRDTGELFF,TGTGCCAGCAGCCAAGATATAGAGCGGGAGGGCCGAGACACCGGGGAGCTGTTTTTT
.,TRBV30,TRBJ2-2,.,CAWSLRLYTGELFF,TGTGCCTGGAGTTTGAGGCTTTACACCGGGGAGCTGTTTTTT
.,TRBV4-2,TRBJ2-4,once,CASSQDRTGSSVGIQYF,TGTGCCAGCAGCCAAGATCGCACAGGATCCTCCGTAGGCATTCAGTACTTC
TRBD2,TRBV27,TRBJ2-1,.,CASSPGGLAGEYEQFF,TGTGCCAGCAGCCCTGGGGGACTAGCGGGAGAGTATGAGCAGTTCTTC
.,TRBV2,TRBJ2-5,.,CASQRQSQETQYF,TGTGCCAGCCAAAGACAGAGCCAAGAGACCCAGTACTTC
.,TRBV3-1/TRBV3-2,TRBJ2-7,.,CASSQIRELAAYEQYF,TGTGCCAGCAGCCAAATACGGGAGCTAGCAGCCTACGAGCAGTACTTC
TRBD2,TRBV12-3/TRBV12-4,TRBJ2-5,once,CASSLMGGETQYF,TGTGCCAGCAGTTTAATGGGAGGGGAGACCCAGTACTTC
.,TRBV2,TRBJ2-3,.,CASGHTDTQYF,TGTGCCAGCGGCCACACAGATACGCAGTATTTT
TRBD2,TRBV3-1/TRBV3-2,TRBJ2-5,.,CASSQTSGVETQYF,TGTGCCAGCAGCCAAACTAGCGGGGTGGAGACCCAGTACTTC
.,TRBV3-1/TRBV3-2,TRBJ2-7,.,CASSQDFRAVSSYEQYF,TGTGCCAGCAGCCAAGATTTCCGAGCTGTGAGCTCCTACGAGCAGTACTTC
.,TRBV29-1,TRBJ2-2,.,CSVAAGNTGELFF,TGCAGCGTTGCGGCGGGGAACACCGGGGAGCTGTTTTTT
.,TRBV29-1,TRBJ1-1,few,CSGNRVNTEAFF,TGCAGCGGTAACAGGGTGAACACTGAAGCTTTCTTT
.,TRBV11-2,TRBJ1-1,.,CASSFGIGGRAEAFF,TGTGCCAGCAGCTTTGGCATCGGGGGGAGGGCTGAAGCTTTCTTT
.,TRBV11-2,TRBJ1-2,.,CASSSRTGNYGYTF,TGTGCCAGCAGCTCACGAACAGGGAACTATGGCTACACCTTC
.,TRBV5-1,TRBJ2-7,.,CASSLAGSVYEQYF,TGCGCCAGCAGCTTGGCCGGTAGCGTCTACGAGCAGTACTTC
TRBD2,TRBV5-1,TRBJ2-7,.,CASSLGLAGGPWYF,TGCGCCAGCAGCTTGGGACTAGCGGGAGGGCCTTGGTACTTC
TRBD1,TRBV7-9,TRBJ2-7,.,CASSPGGQGNFEQYF,TGTGCCAGCAGTCCGGGCGGACAGGGGAACTTCGAGCAGTACTTC
TRBD2,TRBV2,TRBJ2-1,.,CASSEFLAGGYNEQFF,TGTGCCAGCAGTGAGTTTCTAGCGGGGGGGTACAATGAGCAGTTCTTC
.,TRBV3-1/TRBV3-2,TRBJ2-6,.,CASSRAQAGANVLTF,TGTGCCAGCAGCCGGGCCCAGGCTGGGGCCAACGTCCTGACTTTC